There are a few counts of the clone carrying this T cell receptor (beta chain). Antigen specificity is unknown. This record belongs to a study of cytotoxic CD8 clonotypes in ibrutinib-treated CLL. Study at large: Sequenced samples delivered averages of 255,043 productive templates and 87,000 or so productive rearrangements.

TCRdb's copy holds only in-frame clones and misses some; the assay was immunoSEQ multiplex PCR. Among 35,000 to 50,000 clones listed, roughly 70% were seen once. Study-wide results and limits: Clonality rose at ibrutinib response and fell back toward baseline at progression.

The input for sequencing was PBMCs, taken at disease progression, from a patient treated with ibrutinib. This TCR derives from a human donor with chronic lymphocytic leukemia.

DNA for the CDR3: TGTGCCAGCAGCCAGGGGACTGCGAACACCGGGGAGCTGTTTTTT. This codes for CASSQGTANTGELFF. The rearrangement joins TRBV11-3 to TRBJ2-2; the D gene could be TRBD1 or TRBD2 (6 bases each). The CDR3 spans 15 residues. CDR1 is SGHNT, CDR2 YENEEA, per germline. Trimming removed 5 bases at V and 0 bases at J, with 10 bases between.